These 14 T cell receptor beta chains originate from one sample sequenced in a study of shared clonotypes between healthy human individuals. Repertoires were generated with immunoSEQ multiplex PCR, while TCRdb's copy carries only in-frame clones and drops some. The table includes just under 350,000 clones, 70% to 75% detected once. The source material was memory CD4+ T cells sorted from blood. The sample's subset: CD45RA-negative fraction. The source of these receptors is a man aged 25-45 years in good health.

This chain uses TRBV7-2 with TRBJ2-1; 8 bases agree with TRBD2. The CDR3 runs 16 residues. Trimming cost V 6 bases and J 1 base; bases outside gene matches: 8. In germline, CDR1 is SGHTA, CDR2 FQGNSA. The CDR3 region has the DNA TGTGCCAGCAGAGATTTTGTAGCGGGATCCTACAATGAGCAGTTCTTC. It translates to CASRDFVAGSYNEQFF.

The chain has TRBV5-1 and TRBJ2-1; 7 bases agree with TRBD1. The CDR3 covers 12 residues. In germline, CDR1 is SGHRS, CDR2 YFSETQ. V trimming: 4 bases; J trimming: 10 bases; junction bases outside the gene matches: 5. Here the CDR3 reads CASSKDRREQFF. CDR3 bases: TGCGCCAGCAGCAAGGACAGGCGGGAGCAGTTCTTC.

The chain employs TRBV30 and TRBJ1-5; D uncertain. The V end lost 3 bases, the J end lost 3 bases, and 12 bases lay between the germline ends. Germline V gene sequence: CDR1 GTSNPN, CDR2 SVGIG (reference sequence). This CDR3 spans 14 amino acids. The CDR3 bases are TGTGCCTGGAGCTCCCCCGGGTCCAATCAGCCCCAGCATTTT. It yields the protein CAWSSPGSNQPQHF.

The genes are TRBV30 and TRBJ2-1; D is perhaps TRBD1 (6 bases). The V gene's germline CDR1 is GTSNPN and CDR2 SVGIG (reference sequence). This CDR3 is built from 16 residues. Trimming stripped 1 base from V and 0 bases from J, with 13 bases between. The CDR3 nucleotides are TGTGCCTGGAGTGAATATACAGGGTTCTCCTACAATGAGCAGTTCTTC. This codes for CAWSEYTGFSYNEQFF.

The CDR3 DNA reads TGTGCCAGTAGTACCAAAATGACTAGCGGGAGTTCAGATACGCAGTATTTT. This encodes CASSTKMTSGSSDTQYF. V is TRBV19 and J is TRBJ2-3; 12 nucleotides agree with TRBD2. Germline V gene sequence: CDR1 LNHDA, CDR2 SQIVND (reference sequence). V shed 4 bases and J 4 bases; nucleotides not matched to a gene: 9. The CDR3 loop spans 17 amino acids.

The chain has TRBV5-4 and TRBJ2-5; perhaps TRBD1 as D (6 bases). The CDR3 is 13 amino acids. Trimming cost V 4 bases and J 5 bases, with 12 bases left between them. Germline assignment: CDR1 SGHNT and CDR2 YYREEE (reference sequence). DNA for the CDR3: TGTGCCAGCAGCCCAACTAGGGGGGAGACCCAGTACTTC. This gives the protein CASSPTRGETQYF.

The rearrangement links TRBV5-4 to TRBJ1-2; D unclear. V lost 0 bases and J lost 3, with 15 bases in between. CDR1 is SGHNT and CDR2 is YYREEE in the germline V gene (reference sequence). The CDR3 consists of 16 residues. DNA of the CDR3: TGTGCCAGCAGCTTGGGGAGATCCAAGGGAGACTATGGCTACACCTTC. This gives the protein CASSLGRSKGDYGYTF.

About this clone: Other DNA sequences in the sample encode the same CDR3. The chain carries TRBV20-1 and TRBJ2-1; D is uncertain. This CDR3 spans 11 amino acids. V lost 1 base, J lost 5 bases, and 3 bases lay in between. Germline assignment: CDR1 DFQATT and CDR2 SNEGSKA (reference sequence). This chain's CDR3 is CSARGHNEQFF. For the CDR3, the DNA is TGCAGTGCTAGAGGCCACAATGAGCAGTTCTTC.

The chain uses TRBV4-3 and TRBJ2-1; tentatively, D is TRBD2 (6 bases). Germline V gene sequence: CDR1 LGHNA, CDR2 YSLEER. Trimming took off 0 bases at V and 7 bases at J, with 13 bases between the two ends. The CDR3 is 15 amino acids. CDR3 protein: CASSQDIISGNEQFF. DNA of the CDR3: TGCGCCAGCAGCCAAGATATTATTAGCGGAAATGAGCAGTTCTTC.

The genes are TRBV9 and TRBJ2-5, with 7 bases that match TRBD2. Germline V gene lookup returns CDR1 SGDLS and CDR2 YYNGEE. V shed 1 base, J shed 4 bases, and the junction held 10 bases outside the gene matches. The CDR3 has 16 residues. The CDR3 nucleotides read TGTGCCAGCAGCGTAAGGCTAGCGGAGAGGGGAGAGACCCAGTACTTC. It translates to CASSVRLAERGETQYF.

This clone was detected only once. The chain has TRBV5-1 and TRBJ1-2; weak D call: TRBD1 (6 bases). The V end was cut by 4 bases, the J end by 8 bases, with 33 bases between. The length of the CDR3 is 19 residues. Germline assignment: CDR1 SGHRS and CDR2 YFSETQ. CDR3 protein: CASSTTARDTGRGFSGYTF. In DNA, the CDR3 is TGCGCCAGCAGCACGACCGCGCGGGACACCGGGCGGGGTTTTTCCGGCTACACCTTC.

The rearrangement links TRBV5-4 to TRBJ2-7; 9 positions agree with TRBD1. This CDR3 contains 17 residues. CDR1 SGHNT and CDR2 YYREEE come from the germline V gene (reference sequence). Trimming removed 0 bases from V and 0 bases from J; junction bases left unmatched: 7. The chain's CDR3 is CASSLARTGATSYEQYF. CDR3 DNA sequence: TGTGCCAGCAGCTTGGCCCGGACAGGGGCGACCTCCTACGAGCAGTACTTC.

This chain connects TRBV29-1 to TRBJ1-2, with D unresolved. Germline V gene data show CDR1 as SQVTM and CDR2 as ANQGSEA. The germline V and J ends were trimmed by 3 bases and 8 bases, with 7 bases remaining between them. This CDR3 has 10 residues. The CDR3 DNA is TGCAGCGTTGATTTAGGAGGCTACACCTTC. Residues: CSVDLGGYTF.

The CDR3 reads CASNEGLAGHEQYF. CDR3 bases: TGTGCCAGCAACGAAGGACTAGCGGGCCACGAGCAGTACTTC. The J gene is TRBJ2-7, the V gene TRBV9, with 11 bases identical to TRBD2. Germline CDR1 and CDR2: SGDLS and YYNGEE. This CDR3 has 14 amino acids. V dropped 6 bases and J dropped 5; count of bases not matched to a gene: 7.